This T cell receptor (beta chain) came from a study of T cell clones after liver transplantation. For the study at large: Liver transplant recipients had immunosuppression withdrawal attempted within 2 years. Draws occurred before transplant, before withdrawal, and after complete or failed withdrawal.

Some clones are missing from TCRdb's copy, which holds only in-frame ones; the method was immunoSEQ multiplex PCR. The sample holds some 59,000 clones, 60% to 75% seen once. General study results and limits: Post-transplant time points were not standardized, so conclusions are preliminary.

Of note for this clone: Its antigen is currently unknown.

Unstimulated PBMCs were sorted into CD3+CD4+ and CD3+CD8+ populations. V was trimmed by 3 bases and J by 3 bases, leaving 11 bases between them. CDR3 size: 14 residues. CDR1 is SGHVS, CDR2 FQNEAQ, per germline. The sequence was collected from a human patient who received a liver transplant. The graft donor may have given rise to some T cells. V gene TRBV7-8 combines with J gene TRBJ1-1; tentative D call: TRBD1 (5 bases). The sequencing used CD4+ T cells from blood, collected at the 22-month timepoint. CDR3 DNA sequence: TGTGCCAGCAGCTTCAGGGAGGAGTACACTGAAGCTTTCTTT. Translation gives CASSFREEYTEAFF.